This record concerns one TCR beta chain sequence. Its antigen is as yet unknown. The CDR3 contains 20 residues. Germline V gene lookup returns CDR1 MDHEN and CDR2 SYDVKM. The V and J ends lost 4 bases and 2 bases, in that order; junction bases with no gene match: 12. This entry belongs to a study of cytomegalovirus exposure and HLA in healthy donors. Using immunoSEQ multiplex PCR, the repertoire was profiled, and TCRdb retains in-frame clones only, with some absent. The table includes about 49,000 clones, about 90% detected once. General study points: In vitro testing confirmed three CMV-associated chains as specific for CMV antigens.

This chain joins TRBV28 and TRBJ2-6, with 12 bases matching TRBD1. The TCR sequence derives from a man younger than 35 in good health and CMV-seronegative. The sample was PBMCs. The CDR3 is CASSSSDPGTGGPGANVLTF. CDR3 DNA: TGTGCCAGCAGTTCCTCCGACCCGGGGACAGGGGGCCCTGGGGCCAACGTCCTGACTTTC.